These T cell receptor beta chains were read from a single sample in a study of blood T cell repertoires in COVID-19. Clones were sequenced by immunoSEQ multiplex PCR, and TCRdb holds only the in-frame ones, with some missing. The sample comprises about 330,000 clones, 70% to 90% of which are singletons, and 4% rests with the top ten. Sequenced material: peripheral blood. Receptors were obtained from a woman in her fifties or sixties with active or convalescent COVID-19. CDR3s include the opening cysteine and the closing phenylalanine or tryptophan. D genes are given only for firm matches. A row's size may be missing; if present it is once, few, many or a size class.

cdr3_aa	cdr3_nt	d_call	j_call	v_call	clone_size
CASSEARDTGYTF	TGTGCCAGCAGTGAGGCCAGGGATACTGGCTACACCTTC	.	TRBJ1-2	TRBV6-1	.
CASSQQTQGYYGYTF	TGTGCCAGTAGTCAACAGACTCAGGGTTACTATGGCTACACCTTC	.	TRBJ1-2	TRBV19	.
CATQRLANTGELFF	TGTGCCACCCAGAGACTCGCGAACACCGGGGAGCTGTTTTTT	.	TRBJ2-2	TRBV28	few
CASRMGQQETQYF	TGCGCCAGCAGAATGGGGCAGCAAGAGACCCAGTACTTC	.	TRBJ2-5	TRBV4-1	.
CATSGSDRVYQNEQFF	TGTGCCACCAGTGGTTCCGACAGGGTATATCAGAATGAGCAGTTCTTC	TRBD1	TRBJ2-1	TRBV24-1	.
CASSGWGSGGAGNIQYF	TGTGCCAGCAGTGGATGGGGTAGCGGGGGGGCCGGAAACATTCAGTACTTC	TRBD2	TRBJ2-4	TRBV11-2	.
CASSRTGGYNSPLHF	TGTGCCAGCAGCCGGACAGGGGGTTATAATTCACCCCTCCACTTT	TRBD1	TRBJ1-6	TRBV6-5	.
CASSLSRAAGSNEQYF	TGTGCCAGCAGTTTATCCCGGGCAGCGGGAAGTAACGAGCAGTACTTC	TRBD2	TRBJ2-7	TRBV27	once
CASSPTGQGYGYTF	TGTGCCAGCAGCCCGACAGGACAGGGCTATGGCTACACCTTC	TRBD1	TRBJ1-2	TRBV7-9	.
CASSLLETGVPYNEQFF	TGTGCCAGCAGCTTATTGGAGACAGGGGTTCCCTACAATGAGCAGTTCTTC	TRBD1	TRBJ2-1	TRBV7-6	.
CASNPAGAGNTIYF	TGTGCCAGCAACCCCGCAGGGGCCGGAAACACCATATATTTT	.	TRBJ1-3	TRBV6-5	.
CASSQAGTGGLGYTF	TGCGCCAGCAGCCAAGCAGGGACAGGGGGCTTAGGCTACACCTTC	TRBD1	TRBJ1-2	TRBV4-1	few
CASREGTANTEAFF	TGTGCCAGCAGGGAAGGGACAGCTAACACTGAAGCTTTCTTT	TRBD1	TRBJ1-1	TRBV11-2	once
CASSIAPTGSGQPQHF	TGTGCCAGTAGTATTGCCCCCACAGGTTCTGGTCAGCCCCAGCATTTT	.	TRBJ1-5	TRBV19	.
CASSGTSGRNEQFF	TGTGCCAGCAGCGGGACTAGCGGGAGGAATGAGCAGTTCTTC	TRBD2	TRBJ2-1	TRBV9	.
CSARRSTEAFF	TGCAGTGCTAGACGGAGCACTGAAGCTTTCTTT	.	TRBJ1-1	TRBV20-1	.
CASSLYNSPLHF	TGTGCCAGCAGTCTCTATAATTCACCCCTCCACTTT	.	TRBJ1-6	TRBV25-1	.
CASGLARGTGNTIYF	TGTGCTAGTGGTTTGGCCAGGGGAACTGGAAACACCATATATTTT	.	TRBJ1-3	TRBV12-5	.
CASSLGGQTYNEQFF	TGCGCCAGCAGCTTGGGAGGGCAGACCTACAATGAGCAGTTCTTC	.	TRBJ2-1	TRBV5-1	.
CASSLVGTGVRANTIYF	TGTGCCAGCAGCTTAGTCGGGACAGGGGTCCGGGCCAACACCATATATTTT	TRBD1	TRBJ1-3	TRBV7-2	.